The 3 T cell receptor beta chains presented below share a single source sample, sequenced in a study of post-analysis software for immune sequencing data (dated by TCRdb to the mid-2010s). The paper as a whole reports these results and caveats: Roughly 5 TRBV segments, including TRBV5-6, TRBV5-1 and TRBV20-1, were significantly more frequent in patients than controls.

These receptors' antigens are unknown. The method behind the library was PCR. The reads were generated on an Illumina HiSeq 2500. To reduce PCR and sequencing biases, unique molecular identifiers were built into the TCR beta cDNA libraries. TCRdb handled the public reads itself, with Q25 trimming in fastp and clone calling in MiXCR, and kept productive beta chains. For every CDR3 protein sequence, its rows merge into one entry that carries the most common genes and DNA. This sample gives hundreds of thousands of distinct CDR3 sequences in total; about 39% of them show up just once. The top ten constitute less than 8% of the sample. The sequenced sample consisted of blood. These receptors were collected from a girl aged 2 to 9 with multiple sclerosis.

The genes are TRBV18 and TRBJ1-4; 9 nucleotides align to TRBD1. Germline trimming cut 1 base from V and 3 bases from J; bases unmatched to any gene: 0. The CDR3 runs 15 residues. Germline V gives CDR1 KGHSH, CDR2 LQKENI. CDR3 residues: CASSPRTGANEKLFF. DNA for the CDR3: TGTGCCAGCTCACCACGGACAGGGGCTAATGAAAAACTGTTTTTT. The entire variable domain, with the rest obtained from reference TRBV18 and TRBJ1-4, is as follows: NAGVMQNPRHLVRRRGQEARLRCSPMKGHSHVYWYRQLPEEGLKFMVYLQKENIIDESGMPKERFSAEFPKEGPSILRIQQVVRGDSAAYFCASSPRTGANEKLFFGSGTQLSVL.

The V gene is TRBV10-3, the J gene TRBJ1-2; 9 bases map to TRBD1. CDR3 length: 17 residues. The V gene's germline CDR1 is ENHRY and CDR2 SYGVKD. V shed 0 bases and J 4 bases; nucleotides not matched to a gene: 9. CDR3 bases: TGTGCCATCAGTGAGTCCATTAATCCGGGACAGGGCTATGGCTACACCTTC. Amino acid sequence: CAISESINPGQGYGYTF.

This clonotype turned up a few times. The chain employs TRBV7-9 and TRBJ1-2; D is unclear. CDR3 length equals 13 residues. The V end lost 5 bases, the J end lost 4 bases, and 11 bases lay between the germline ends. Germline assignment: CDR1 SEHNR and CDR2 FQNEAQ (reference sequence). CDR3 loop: CASSLRFLYGYTF. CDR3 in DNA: TGTGCCAGCAGCCTCAGATTTCTCTATGGCTACACCTTC. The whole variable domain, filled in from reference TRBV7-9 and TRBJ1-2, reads DTGVSQNPRHKITKRGQNVTFRCDPISEHNRLYWYRQTLGQGPEFLTYFQNEAQLEKSRLLSDRFSAERPKGSFSTLEIQRTEQGDSAMYLCASSLRFLYGYTFGSGTRLTVV.